These T cell receptor beta chains were read from a single sample in a study of cytomegalovirus exposure and HLA in healthy donors. Assay: immunoSEQ multiplex PCR; the TCRdb copy retains only in-frame clones and omits some. The sample lists 55,000 to 65,000 clones; about 95% were seen once. Sequencing was done on a sample of PBMCs. The receptors stem from a woman aged 18-29 years in good health and CMV-seropositive. Each CDR3 is given with its conserved first and last residue. Fields, in order: J gene, V gene, CDR3 protein.

TRBJ2-3 | TRBV9 | CASSVSGGATDTQYF
TRBJ2-1 | TRBV11-1 | CASSLGLAGGNNEQFF
TRBJ1-1 | TRBV19 | CASSTRSGEINTEAFF
TRBJ1-4 | TRBV6-5 | CASSYWKGYNEKLFF
TRBJ2-7 | TRBV7-2 | CASSFGQARPYEQYF
TRBJ2-7 | TRBV6-5 | CASSRDRVSYEQYF
TRBJ2-7 | TRBV5-1 | CASSLAGTGNYEQYF
TRBJ1-1 | TRBV7-9 | CASSLFLGQGATEAFF
TRBJ1-2 | TRBV11-2 | CASSLVRRENRGTGYTF
TRBJ1-1 | TRBV5-4 | CASSGGFGAGANTEAFF
TRBJ2-7 | TRBV30 | CAWDSISQDYEQYF
TRBJ2-5 | TRBV28 | CASSLQGATQYF
TRBJ1-4 | TRBV28 | CASKTAYNEKLFF
TRBJ1-5 | TRBV7-8 | CASSLRDRESQPQHF
TRBJ2-3 | TRBV28 | CASSLSKLIPTDTQYF
TRBJ2-7 | TRBV4-2 | CASSQGTSGSPEQYF
TRBJ1-1 | TRBV27 | CASSQRQGGNTEAFF
. | TRBV27 | CASSPYSGSGFYEQYF
TRBJ2-1 | TRBV11-3 | CASSLSYNEQFF
TRBJ2-1 | TRBV4-3 | CASSQNLAGGTNEQFF
TRBJ2-7 | TRBV9 | CASSVGSTYEQYF
TRBJ2-2 | TRBV19 | CASEDLGELFF
TRBJ2-6 | TRBV5-1 | CASSVDRYLPSGANVLTF
TRBJ2-2 | TRBV7-9 | CASSLLGAVTGELFF
TRBJ2-2 | TRBV9 | CASSTRQGAAGELFF
TRBJ1-1 | TRBV29-1 | CRSDRTNTEAFF
TRBJ2-3 | TRBV5-1 | CASSLELAGRTDTQYF
TRBJ2-1 | TRBV19 | CASSIGTSYNEQFF
TRBJ1-5 | TRBV18 | CASSPNVQSSNQPQHF
TRBJ2-1 | TRBV5-6 | CASSPEQGAYNEQFF
TRBJ1-1 | TRBV19 | CASSWGPGTEAFF
TRBJ2-3 | TRBV11-2 | CASSRDRGSDTQYF
TRBJ2-1 | TRBV7-3 | CASSRGGQGADEQFF
TRBJ1-1 | TRBV28 | CASSLRRVTEAFF
TRBJ1-1 | TRBV29-1 | CSVSGLNTEAFF
TRBJ1-4 | TRBV28 | CASSLRSTGLTNEKLFF
TRBJ1-1 | TRBV11-2 | CASSLSGNTEAFF
TRBJ2-4 | TRBV11-2 | CASSARDIAKNIQYF
TRBJ2-3 | TRBV19 | CASSFSGGPGTDTQYF
TRBJ1-5 | TRBV2 | CASSELGARQPQHF
TRBJ1-1 | TRBV9 | CASSVGYQGRPRGGNTEAFF
TRBJ2-5 | TRBV2 | CASRGAEAPSQETQYF
TRBJ2-3 | TRBV7-3 | CASSLRGDRGLRSDTQYF
TRBJ2-1 | TRBV28 | CASSLGKRGSSYNEQFF
TRBJ1-2 | TRBV30 | CAWSRGNGYTF
TRBJ2-7 | TRBV7-9 | CASSSLTAGDEQYF
TRBJ2-1 | TRBV19 | CASSPTSGSSSYNEQFF